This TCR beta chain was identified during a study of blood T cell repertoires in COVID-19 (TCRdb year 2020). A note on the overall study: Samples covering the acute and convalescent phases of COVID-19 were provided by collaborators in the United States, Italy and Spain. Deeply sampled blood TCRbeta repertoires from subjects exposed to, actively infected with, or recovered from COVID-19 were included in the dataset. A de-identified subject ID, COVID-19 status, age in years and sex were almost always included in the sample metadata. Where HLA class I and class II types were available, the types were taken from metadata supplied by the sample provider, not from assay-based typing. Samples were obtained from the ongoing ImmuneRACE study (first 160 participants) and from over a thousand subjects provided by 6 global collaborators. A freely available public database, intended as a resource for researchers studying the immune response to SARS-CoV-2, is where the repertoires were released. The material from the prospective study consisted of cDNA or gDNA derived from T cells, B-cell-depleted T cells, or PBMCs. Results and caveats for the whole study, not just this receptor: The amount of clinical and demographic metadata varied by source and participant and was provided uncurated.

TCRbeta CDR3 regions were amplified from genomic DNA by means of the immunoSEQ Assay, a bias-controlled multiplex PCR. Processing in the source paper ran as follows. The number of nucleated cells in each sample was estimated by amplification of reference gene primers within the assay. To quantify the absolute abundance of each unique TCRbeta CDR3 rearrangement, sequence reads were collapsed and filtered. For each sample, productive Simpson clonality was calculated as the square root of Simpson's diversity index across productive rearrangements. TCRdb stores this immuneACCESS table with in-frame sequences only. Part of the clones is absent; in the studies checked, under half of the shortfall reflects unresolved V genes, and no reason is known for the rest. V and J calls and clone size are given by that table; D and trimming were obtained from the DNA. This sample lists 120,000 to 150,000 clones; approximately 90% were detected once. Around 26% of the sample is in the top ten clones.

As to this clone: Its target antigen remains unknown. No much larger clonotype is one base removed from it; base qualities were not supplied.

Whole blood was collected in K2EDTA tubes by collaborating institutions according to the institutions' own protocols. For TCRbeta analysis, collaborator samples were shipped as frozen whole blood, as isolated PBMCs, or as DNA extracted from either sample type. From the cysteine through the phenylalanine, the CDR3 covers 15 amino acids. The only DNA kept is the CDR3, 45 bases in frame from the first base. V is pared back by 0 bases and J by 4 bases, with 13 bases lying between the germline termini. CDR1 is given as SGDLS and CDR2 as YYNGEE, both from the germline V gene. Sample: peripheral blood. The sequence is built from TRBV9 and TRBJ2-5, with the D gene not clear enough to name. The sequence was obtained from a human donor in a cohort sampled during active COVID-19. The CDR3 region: CASSVGAGGPETQYF. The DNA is TGTGCCAGCAGCGTAGGGGCTGGTGGGCCAGAGACCCAGTACTTC. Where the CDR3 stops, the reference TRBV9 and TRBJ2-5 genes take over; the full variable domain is DSGVTQTPKHLITATGQRVTLRCSPRSGDLSVYWYQQSLDQGLQFLIQYYNGEERAKGNILERFSAQQFPDLHSELNLSSLELGDSALYFCASSVGAGGPETQYFGPGTRLLVL.